The next 20 T cell receptor beta chains were all read from a single sample in a study of yellow fever vaccine responses in identical twins (dated by TCRdb to 2017 to 2018). Library generation was performed with RT-PCR. Sequencer: Illumina HiSeq 2500. TCRdb reanalyzed the raw reads on its own, using fastp at Q25 for trimming and MiXCR for clone calling, and kept in-frame beta chains. A single entry per CDR3 protein holds the most common genes and DNA from its merged rows. The sample profile shows 2,000 to 3,000 distinct CDR3 sequences; roughly 82% of them were found once. Less than 6% of the sample comes from the top ten. This specimen consisted of T cells from blood (PBMCs), unsorted or a sorted subset (not recorded which), obtained before or after yellow fever vaccination (not recorded which). Receptors were obtained from a woman aged 18-29 years who received the yellow fever vaccine. Donor details come from another sample of the same person, matched by shared clones.

Notes on this clonotype: Since the CDR3 does not end with the conserved phenylalanine or tryptophan, this likely comes from a read error. The chain recombines TRBV11-3 with TRBJ1-4; D remains ambiguous. Germline lookup yields CDR1 SGHNT and CDR2 YENEEA. This CDR3 contains 12 residues. The V end lost 4 bases, the J end lost 8 bases, and 8 bases lay between the germline ends. CDR3 residues: CASSSSWEKLFY. As DNA, the CDR3 is TGTGCCAGCAGCTCGTCCTGGGAAAAACTGTTTTAT.

The rearrangement joins TRBV6-2 or TRBV6-3 to TRBJ2-7, with 9 bases fitting TRBD1. The V gene end was trimmed by 3 bases and the J gene end by 2 bases; junction bases not matched to a gene: 8. This CDR3 is 16 amino acids long. CDR1 is MNHEY and CDR2 is SVGEGT in the germline V gene. The CDR3 region is CASSYGGTGITYEQYF. CDR3 sequence (DNA): TGTGCCAGCAGTTATGGAGGGACAGGGATAACCTACGAGCAGTACTTC.

This clonotype was observed a handful of times. The V and J genes are TRBV28 and TRBJ2-3; perhaps D is TRBD1 or TRBD2 (6 bases each). The germline V gene has CDR1 MDHEN and CDR2 SYDVKM. CDR3 length: 16 residues. Trimming stripped 6 bases from V and 3 bases from J, with 19 bases between. The CDR3 nucleotides are TGTGCCAGCAGGCCAGTCCAGAGAGGGGGGACAGATACGCAGTATTTT. Amino acids: CASRPVQRGGTDTQYF. Drawing the rest from reference TRBV28 and TRBJ2-3, the complete variable domain is DVKVTQSSRYLVKRTGEKVFLECVQDMDHENMFWYRQDPGLGLRLIYFSYDVKMKEKGDIPEGYSVSREKKERFSLILESASTNQTSMYLCASRPVQRGGTDTQYFGPGTRLTVL.

V gene TRBV4-1 combines with J gene TRBJ2-1; D uncertain. V was pared by 4 bases and J by 4 bases, with 11 bases between. Germline CDR1 MGHRA, CDR2 YSYEKL. CDR3 size: 14 residues. The CDR3 spells CASSPVKGYNEQFF. The CDR3 DNA reads as TGCGCCAGCAGCCCAGTCAAAGGGTACAATGAGCAGTTCTTC.

This clonotype appeared a few times. This chain connects TRBV9 to TRBJ1-1; D uncertain. Germline-derived CDR1 and CDR2 are SGDLS and YYNGEE. CDR3 length equals 14 residues. The V and J ends lost 0 bases and 5 bases respectively, with 11 bases between them. CDR3 coding DNA: TGTGCCAGCAGCGTAGCGCCTGTTTCGACTGAAGCTTTCTTT. It is translated as CASSVAPVSTEAFF.

V and J are TRBV15 and TRBJ1-2; no reliable D call. V was cut by 4 bases and J by 3 bases, with 15 bases left in between. CDR1 and CDR2 (germline): LNHNV, YYDKDF (reference sequence). The CDR3 extends over 15 amino acids. CDR3 sequence (DNA): TGTGCCACCAGCACCCGGGCGGCCCACTACTATGGCTACACCTTC. Translation gives CATSTRAAHYYGYTF. Complete variable domain (other parts from reference TRBV15 and TRBJ1-2): DAMVIQNPRYQVTQFGKPVTLSCSQTLNHNVMYWYQQKSSQAPKLLFHYYDKDFNNEADTPDNFQSRRPNTSFCFLDIRSPGLGDTAMYLCATSTRAAHYYGYTFGSGTRLTVV.

This chain uses TRBV7-3 with TRBJ2-5; D possibly uses TRBD1 or TRBD2 (5 bases each). V dropped 2 bases and J dropped 3 bases, with 10 bases sitting between them. Germline CDR1 reads SGHTA; CDR2 reads FQGTGA. This CDR3 region has 14 residues. The CDR3 loop is CASSLLGGEETQYF. The DNA of the CDR3 is TGTGCCAGCAGCTTACTTGGGGGAGAAGAGACCCAGTACTTC.

The chain employs TRBV12-3 or TRBV12-4 and TRBJ1-2, with unresolved D. Trimming removed 5 bases at V and 0 bases at J, with 7 bases between. The CDR3 spans 13 residues. CDR3 bases: TGTGCCAGCAGTCCAACAGCTAACTATGGCTACACCTTC. It codes for CASSPTANYGYTF.

J is TRBJ2-2 and V is TRBV6-2 or TRBV6-3, with D perhaps matching TRBD1 or TRBD2 (5 bases each). The germline V and J ends were trimmed by 5 bases and 9 bases, with 25 bases remaining between them. This CDR3 region has 17 residues. Per germline, CDR1 MNHEY and CDR2 SVGEGT. The CDR3 DNA is TGTGCCAGCAGTCACAACCCCCGGGGCACACGGTCGTGGGAGCTGTTTTTT. Its translation is CASSHNPRGTRSWELFF.

This clonotype was counted a few times. This chain joins TRBV3-1 and TRBJ1-2; unclear D gene. This CDR3 is 12 amino acids long. Germline V gives CDR1 LGHDT, CDR2 YNNKEL (reference sequence). Trimming took off 0 bases at V and 6 bases at J, with 5 bases between the two ends. The CDR3 here is CASSQELDGYTF. The CDR3 bases are TGTGCCAGCAGCCAAGAGCTGGATGGCTACACCTTC. Full variable domain (remainder filled in from reference TRBV3-1 and TRBJ1-2): DTAVSQTPKYLVTQMGNDKSIKCEQNLGHDTMYWYKQDSKKFLKIMFSYNNKELIINETVPNRFSPKSPDKAHLNLHINSLELGDSAVYFCASSQELDGYTFGSGTRLTVV.

J is TRBJ2-3 and V is TRBV7-2, with a weak D call TRBD1 (5 bases). The V and J ends lost 5 bases and 1 base respectively, with 10 bases between them. CDR3 length equals 14 residues. Germline assignment: CDR1 SGHTA and CDR2 FQGNSA. CDR3 sequence: CASSLRVRTDTQYF. The DNA of the CDR3 is TGTGCCAGCAGCCTCAGGGTTCGCACAGATACGCAGTATTTT.

The chain links TRBV19 to TRBJ2-1; D not resolved. Trimming took 3 bases from V and 9 from J, leaving 12 bases between them. This CDR3 comprises 13 residues. Germline V gives CDR1 LNHDA, CDR2 SQIVND (reference sequence). The CDR3 DNA reads as TGTGCCAGTAGTATGTACGGTTTAGGTGAGCAGTTCTTC. Translating gives CASSMYGLGEQFF.

The rearrangement joins TRBV6-4 to TRBJ2-1, with 12 nucleotides matching TRBD2. J lost 8 bases, V lost 2 bases, and 4 bases had no gene match. From germline, CDR1 is MRHNA and CDR2 SNTAGT. The CDR3 is 15 residues long. The CDR3 loop reads CASSDLAGGPDEQFF. DNA for the CDR3: TGTGCCAGCAGTGACCTAGCGGGAGGGCCCGATGAGCAGTTCTTC.

This clonotype has only one observation. The genes are TRBV29-1 and TRBJ2-2; 7 bases align to TRBD1. V was clipped by 3 bases and J by 2 bases; unmatched bases: 3. The CDR3 extends over 14 amino acids. Germline V gene data show CDR1 as SQVTM and CDR2 as ANQGSEA. The CDR3 protein is CSVEGQPNTGELFF. CDR3 DNA sequence: TGCAGCGTTGAGGGACAGCCCAACACCGGGGAGCTGTTTTTT.

The J gene is TRBJ2-1, the V gene TRBV27; D call uncertain. V was shortened by 6 bases and J by 0 bases, with 12 bases between the two germline ends. Germline CDR1 reads MNHEY; CDR2 reads SMNVEV (reference sequence). This CDR3 comprises 15 residues. CDR3 region: CASSLASSSYNEQFF. The CDR3 nucleotides read TGTGCCAGCAGCTTGGCGTCGAGCTCCTACAATGAGCAGTTCTTC.

This clonotype was counted a single time. The chain joins TRBV9 to TRBJ1-1, with TRBD1 matching over 7 bases. Trimming at V came to 2 bases and at J to 0 bases, leaving 1 base not matched to a gene. Looked up from germline, CDR1 is SGDLS and CDR2 is YYNGEE. The CDR3 contains 14 residues. CDR3 in DNA: TGTGCCAGCAGCGTGGGGACAGTGAACACTGAAGCTTTCTTT. Translated: CASSVGTVNTEAFF.

V gene TRBV11-3 combines with J gene TRBJ2-3, with D perhaps TRBD2 (6 bases). V dropped 5 bases and J dropped 4 bases, with 16 bases sitting between them. This CDR3 region has 15 residues. The germline gives CDR1 SGHNT, CDR2 YENEEA. The CDR3 DNA follows: TGTGCCAGCAGCGGTGTGGGCGGGGCCCCAGATACGCAGTATTTT. Its protein is CASSGVGGAPDTQYF.

This chain links TRBV29-1 with TRBJ2-1; D call uncertain. The CDR3 has 14 residues. V was pared by 5 bases and J by 1 base, with 12 bases between. Germline CDR1 and CDR2: SQVTM and ANQGSEA. Here the CDR3 reads CSVMSPRSYNEQFF. The CDR3 nucleotides are TGCAGCGTTATGTCCCCGAGGTCCTACAATGAGCAGTTCTTC.

This CDR3 reads CASRNPRLAEYNEQFF. In DNA form, the CDR3 reads TGTGCCAGCAGAAACCCCCGACTAGCGGAGTACAATGAGCAGTTCTTC. V gene TRBV25-1 combines with J gene TRBJ2-1, with TRBD2 matching over 9 bases. Germline CDR1 MGHDK, CDR2 SYGVNS. With 6 bases clipped from V and 4 bases from J, the junction kept 10 bases outside the gene matches. This CDR3 is 16 amino acids long.

The V call is TRBV5-1, the J call TRBJ2-1, with 9 bases identical to TRBD2. Germline CDR1 and CDR2: SGHRS and YFSETQ. This CDR3 contains 15 residues. With V trimmed by 3 bases and J by 4 bases, 5 bases remained unmatched. CDR3 in DNA: TGCGCCAGCAGCTCGACGACTAGCGGATACAATGAGCAGTTCTTC. Protein: CASSSTTSGYNEQFF.